This record covers a single T cell receptor (beta chain). The record originates from a study of blood T cell repertoires in COVID-19. Study-level information: Spain, Italy and the United States supplied samples that represented acute and convalescent COVID-19. Nucleic acid was either cDNA or gDNA, and it came from T cells, B-cell-depleted T cells, or PBMCs.

Per germline, CDR1 SEHNR and CDR2 FQNEAQ (reference sequence). V was pared by 1 base and J by 10 bases, with 10 bases between. There are 13 residues in the CDR3. Donors were grouped by their self-reported clinical history. Per the original methods: Amplification of reference gene primers provided the estimated nucleated cell counts. The table came from immunoSEQ multiplex PCR; TCRdb's copy has only in-frame clones and leaves some out. V and J calls and clone size come straight from that table; D and trimming were deduced from the DNA. The sample shows some 400,000 clones, about 89% of them seen only once.

This clonotype was sampled from a man aged 25-40 years who had recovered from COVID-19. The chain employs TRBV7-9 and TRBJ1-4, with D possibly matching TRBD1 (5 bases). The sequenced sample consisted of PBMCs or T cells enriched from blood (not recorded which). CDR3 loop: CASSLGDSGKLFF. As DNA, the CDR3 is TGTGCCAGCAGCTTAGGAGACAGTGGAAAACTGTTTTTT. Full variable domain (outside the CDR3, taken from reference TRBV7-9 and TRBJ1-4): DTGVSQNPRHKITKRGQNVTFRCDPISEHNRLYWYRQTLGQGPEFLTYFQNEAQLEKSRLLSDRFSAERPKGSFSTLEIQRTEQGDSAMYLCASSLGDSGKLFFGSGTQLSVL.